This TCR beta chain was sequenced during a study of T-cell reconstitution after alpha-beta-depleted transplantation in children (dated by TCRdb to about 2016). For context, the study as a whole: Using TCR repertoire profiling, the study followed T-cell immune reconstitution in a quantitative way in children after TCRalphabeta/CD19-depleted allogeneic hematopoietic cell transplantation. Study-wide findings and limitations: Apparently early alphabetaT-cell count recovery about two months after transplant reportedly relied on only several hundred rapidly expanded clones derived from non-depleted graft cells. In some patients, the high TCRbeta diversity seen at day 60 was put down to recipient T cells and intrathymic progenitors that had survived conditioning. Hyperexpanded clone frequencies declined over subsequent months; after one year, T-cell counts and TCRbeta diversity were mostly attributed to newly produced T cells.

Taken with the paper, the label for treatment or condition translates to: allogeneic hematopoietic cell transplantation with graft depleted of TCRalphabeta T cells and CD19 B cells. Transplant recipients were children who received TCRalphabeta/CD19-depleted allogeneic hematopoietic cell grafts. The library relied on PCR. These reads were obtained on an Illumina HiSeq 2500. Molecular barcoding was employed in the preparation of TCR libraries, with unique molecular identifiers being used to normalize TCRbeta repertoire quantification. TCRdb ran its own pipeline on the public reads, namely fastp trimming at Q25 and MiXCR clone calling, and kept in-frame beta chains. Every entry covers one CDR3 protein and lists the most common genes and DNA from its rows. The sample contains some 300,000 distinct CDR3 sequences, roughly 7.8% of them found a single time. Approximately 9% of the sample is taken by the ten largest.

This clonotype was counted many times. Its antigen is not yet known. Base qualities are not provided; no much larger clone lies one nucleotide away. The CDR3 runs 14 amino acids, cysteine and phenylalanine included. CDR3 DNA only is kept here, 42 bases in frame from base 1. Sequences SGHTA (CDR1) and FQGNSA (CDR2) are obtained from the germline V gene. The junction carries 15 bases between V and J, which are trimmed by 5 bases and 10 bases respectively. The source of this sequence is a female patient under 10 years old who had a stem cell transplant for Fanconi anemia, so the T cells may come from the graft donor. The sequence is built from TRBV7-2 and TRBJ1-6; no D gene call is confident. Source: peripheral blood, taken 360 days after TCRalphabeta/CD19-depleted stem cell transplant. The DNA is TGTGCCAGCAGCCTGATCAGTATGGGGTCACCCCTCCACTTT. This is translated as CASSLISMGSPLHF.